This TCR beta chain was recorded in a study of CD8 T cells in ankylosing spondylitis. Whole-study findings and limits: One TCR beta motif, made up of about 8 highly homologous variants, appeared characteristic of ankylosing spondylitis blood. Peripheral blood samples showed relatively rare disease-linked clones, and these clones were CD8+. In the blood and synovial fluid of reactive arthritis, some motif variants had been previously reported.

This clonotype was seen at least ten times. Its specificity is not known. The V gene lost 3 bases and the J gene lost 4 bases, with 17 bases spanning the gap. From germline, CDR1 is LGHDT and CDR2 YNNKEL (reference sequence). The CDR3 loop spans 16 amino acids. Libraries for TCR beta were made by quantitative 5'-RACE with molecular barcodes. TCRdb used MiXCR to reprocess the 5' RACE reads, holding one entry per CDR3 protein. The data hold approximately 180,000 distinct CDR3 sequences, with about 18% observed a single time. Material: blood, either unsorted or a sorted T cell fraction (not recorded which). The rearrangement joins TRBV3-1 to TRBJ2-3; D is perhaps TRBD2 (5 bases). The clonotype was recovered from a male donor aged 10 to 30 with ankylosing spondylitis or in good health (not recorded which). This chain's CDR3 is CASSQDFPEEADTQYF. In DNA, the CDR3 is TGTGCCAGCAGCCAGGATTTCCCGGAGGAGGCAGATACGCAGTATTTT.